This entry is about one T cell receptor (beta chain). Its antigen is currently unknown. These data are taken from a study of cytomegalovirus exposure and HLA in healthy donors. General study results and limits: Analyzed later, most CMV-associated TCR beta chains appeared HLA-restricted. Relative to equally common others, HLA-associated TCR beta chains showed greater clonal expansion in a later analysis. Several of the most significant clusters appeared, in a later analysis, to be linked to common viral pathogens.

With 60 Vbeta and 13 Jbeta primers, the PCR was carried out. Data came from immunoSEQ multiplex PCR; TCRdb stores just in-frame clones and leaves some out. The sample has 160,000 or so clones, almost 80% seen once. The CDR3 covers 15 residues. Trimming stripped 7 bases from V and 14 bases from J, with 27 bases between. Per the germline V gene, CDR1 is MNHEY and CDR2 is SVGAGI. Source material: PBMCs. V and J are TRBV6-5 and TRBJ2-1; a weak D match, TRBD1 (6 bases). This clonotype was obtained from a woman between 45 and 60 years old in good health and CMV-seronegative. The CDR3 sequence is CASTPPPPGQPGEFF. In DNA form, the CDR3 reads TGTGCCAGCACCCCTCCTCCGCCCGGACAGCCGGGTGAGTTCTTC.